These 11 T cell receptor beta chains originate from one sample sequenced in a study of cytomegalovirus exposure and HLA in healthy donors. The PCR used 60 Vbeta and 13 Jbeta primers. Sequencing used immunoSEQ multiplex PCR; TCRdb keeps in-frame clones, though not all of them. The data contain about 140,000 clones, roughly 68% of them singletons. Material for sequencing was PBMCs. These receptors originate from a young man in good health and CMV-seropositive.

CDR3 DNA sequence: TGTGCCAGCAGCTTAGGGGGACTAGCGTCGACCTACAATGAGCAGTTCTTC. Its translation is CASSLGGLASTYNEQFF. V and J are TRBV13 and TRBJ2-1, with 10 bases matching TRBD2. The J segment lost 2 bases and the V segment lost 0 bases, leaving 4 bases of the junction unmatched. Germline V gene sequence: CDR1 PRHDT, CDR2 FYEKMQ (reference sequence). CDR3 length: 17 residues.

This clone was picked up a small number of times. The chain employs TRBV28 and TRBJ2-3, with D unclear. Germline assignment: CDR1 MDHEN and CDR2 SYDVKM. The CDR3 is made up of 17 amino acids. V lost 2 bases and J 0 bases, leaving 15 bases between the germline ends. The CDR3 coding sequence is TGTGCCAGCAGTTTACCCCCCTCCATAACTAGCACAGATACGCAGTATTTT. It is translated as CASSLPPSITSTDTQYF.

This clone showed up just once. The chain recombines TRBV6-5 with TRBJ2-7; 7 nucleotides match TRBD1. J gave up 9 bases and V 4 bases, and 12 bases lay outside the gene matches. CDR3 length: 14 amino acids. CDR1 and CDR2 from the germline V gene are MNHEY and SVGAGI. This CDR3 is CASSLRQGPSGQYF. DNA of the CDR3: TGTGCCAGCAGTTTGAGACAGGGTCCAAGCGGGCAGTACTTC.

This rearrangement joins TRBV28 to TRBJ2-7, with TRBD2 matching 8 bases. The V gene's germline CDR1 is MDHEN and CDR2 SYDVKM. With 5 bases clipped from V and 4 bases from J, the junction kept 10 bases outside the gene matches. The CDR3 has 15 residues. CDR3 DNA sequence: TGTGCCAGCAGTCTTCCGGTAGCGGGGACGTACGAGCAGTACTTC. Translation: CASSLPVAGTYEQYF.

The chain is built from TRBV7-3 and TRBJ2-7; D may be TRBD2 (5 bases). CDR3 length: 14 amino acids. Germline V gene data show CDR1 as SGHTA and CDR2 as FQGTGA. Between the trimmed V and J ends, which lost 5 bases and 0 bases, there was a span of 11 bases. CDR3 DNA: TGTGCCAGCAGCCACCACGGGGACTCCTACGAGCAGTACTTC. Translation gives CASSHHGDSYEQYF.

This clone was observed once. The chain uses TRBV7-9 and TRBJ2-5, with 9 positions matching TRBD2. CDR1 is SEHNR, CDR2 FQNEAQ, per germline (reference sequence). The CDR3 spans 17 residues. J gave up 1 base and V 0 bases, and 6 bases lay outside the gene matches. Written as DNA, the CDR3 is TGTGCCAGCAGCTTAGCGTTAGCGGGAGAGTTCCAAGAGACCCAGTACTTC. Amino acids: CASSLALAGEFQETQYF.

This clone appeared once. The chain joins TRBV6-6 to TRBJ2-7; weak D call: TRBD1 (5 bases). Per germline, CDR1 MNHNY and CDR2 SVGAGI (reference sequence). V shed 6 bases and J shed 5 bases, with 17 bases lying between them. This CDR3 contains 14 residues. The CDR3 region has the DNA TGTGCCAGCAGGGGCGTTGGGGCTCGGAACGAGCAGTACTTC. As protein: CASRGVGARNEQYF.

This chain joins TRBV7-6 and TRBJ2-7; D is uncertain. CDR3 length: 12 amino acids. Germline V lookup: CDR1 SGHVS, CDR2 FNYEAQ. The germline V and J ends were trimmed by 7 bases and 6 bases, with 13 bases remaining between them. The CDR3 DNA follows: TGTGCCAGCAACGGATTTGGCGGCGAGCAGTACTTC. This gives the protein CASNGFGGEQYF.

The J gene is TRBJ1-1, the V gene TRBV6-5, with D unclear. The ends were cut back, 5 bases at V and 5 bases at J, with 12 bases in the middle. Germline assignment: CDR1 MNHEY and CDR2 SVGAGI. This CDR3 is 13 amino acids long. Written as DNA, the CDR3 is TGTGCCAGCAGTCCAGGTTCGAAAACTGAAGCTTTCTTT. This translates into CASSPGSKTEAFF.

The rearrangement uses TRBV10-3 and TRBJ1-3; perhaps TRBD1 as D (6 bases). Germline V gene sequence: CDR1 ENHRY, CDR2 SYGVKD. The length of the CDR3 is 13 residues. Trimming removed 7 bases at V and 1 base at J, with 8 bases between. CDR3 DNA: TGTGCCATCAACCAGGGGTCTGGAAACACCATATATTTT. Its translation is CAINQGSGNTIYF.

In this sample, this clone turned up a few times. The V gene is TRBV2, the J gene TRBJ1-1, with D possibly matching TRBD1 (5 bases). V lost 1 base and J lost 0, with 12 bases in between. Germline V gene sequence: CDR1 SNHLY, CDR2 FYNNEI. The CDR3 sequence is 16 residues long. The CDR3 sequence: CASSEESGRVNTEAFF. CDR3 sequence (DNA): TGTGCCAGCAGTGAAGAGAGTGGCAGGGTGAACACTGAAGCTTTCTTT. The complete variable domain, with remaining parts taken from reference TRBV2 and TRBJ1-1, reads EPEVTQTPSHQVTQMGQEVILRCVPISNHLYFYWYRQILGQKVEFLVSFYNNEISEKSEIFDDQFSVERPDGSNFTLKIRSTKLEDSAMYFCASSEESGRVNTEAFFGQGTRLTVV.